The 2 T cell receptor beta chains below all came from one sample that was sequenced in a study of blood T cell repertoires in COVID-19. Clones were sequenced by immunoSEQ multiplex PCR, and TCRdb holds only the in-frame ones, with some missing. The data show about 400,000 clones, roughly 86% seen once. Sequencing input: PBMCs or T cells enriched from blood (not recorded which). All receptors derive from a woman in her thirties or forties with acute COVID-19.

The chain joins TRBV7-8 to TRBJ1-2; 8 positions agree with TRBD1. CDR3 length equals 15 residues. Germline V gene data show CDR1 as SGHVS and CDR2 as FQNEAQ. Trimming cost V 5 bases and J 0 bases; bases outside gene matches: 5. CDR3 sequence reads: CASSAEQGANYGYTF. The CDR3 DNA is TGTGCCAGCAGCGCTGAACAGGGGGCTAACTATGGCTACACCTTC.

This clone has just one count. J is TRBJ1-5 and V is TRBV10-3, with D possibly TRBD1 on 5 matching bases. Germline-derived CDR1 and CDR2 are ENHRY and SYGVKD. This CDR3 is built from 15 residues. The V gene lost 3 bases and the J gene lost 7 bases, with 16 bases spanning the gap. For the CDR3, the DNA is TGTGCCATCAGTGACGGAGTGGTTCGGGGGCAGCCCCAGCATTTT. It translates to CAISDGVVRGQPQHF.